The clone carrying this TCR beta chain was observed once. The source of the sample is a study of shared clonotypes between healthy human individuals. The CDR3 contains 13 residues. Per the germline V gene, CDR1 is MDHEN and CDR2 is SYDVKM. V lost 4 bases and J 2 bases, leaving 9 bases between the germline ends. The assay was run at deep level. Once extracted for a subset, genomic DNA was divided evenly among several immunoSEQ plates. The protocol was immunoSEQ multiplex PCR, while the TCRdb copy is restricted to in-frame clones and leaves out a portion. The sample lists around 480,000 clones, roughly 79% occurring once.

The rearrangement joins TRBV28 to TRBJ2-7, with a tentative D call TRBD2 (5 bases). The sample taken for sequencing was PBMCs. The clonotype comes from a woman in her forties in good health. Some clones in this sample may be carry-over from other donors' samples. The CDR3 spells CASSWTPAYEQYF. The CDR3 DNA reads TGTGCCAGCAGTTGGACTCCTGCCTACGAGCAGTACTTC.